This entry lists 22 T cell receptor beta chains sequenced from one sample in a study of blood T cell repertoires in COVID-19. Profiling relied on immunoSEQ multiplex PCR, and the TCRdb table lists in-frame clones only, not all of them. The sample gives about 130,000 clones, around four fifths of which show up once; about 11% is in the top ten. Sequencing used peripheral blood. The receptors here all came from a man aged 55-75 years with acute or convalescent COVID-19.

In DNA, the CDR3 is TGTGCCAGCAGGGACAGGGAGATGAACACTGAAGCTTTCTTT. Translated: CASRDREMNTEAFF. This sequence joins TRBV2 and TRBJ1-1; 8 bases line up with TRBD1. This CDR3 has 14 amino acids. CDR1 and CDR2 from the germline V gene are SNHLY and FYNNEI. V shed 6 bases and J 0 bases; nucleotides not matched to a gene: 3.

This rearrangement joins TRBV28 to TRBJ1-5; D unresolved. V lost 2 bases, J lost 7 bases, and 6 bases lay in between. Germline lookup yields CDR1 MDHEN and CDR2 SYDVKM. The CDR3 is made up of 12 amino acids. The CDR3 here is CASSLMTQPQHF. CDR3 in DNA: TGTGCCAGCAGTTTAATGACACAGCCCCAGCATTTT.

The chain uses TRBV6-6 and TRBJ2-2; no clear D. Germline V gene sequence: CDR1 MNHNY, CDR2 SVGAGI (reference sequence). Between the trimmed V and J ends, which lost 7 bases and 6 bases, there was a span of 15 bases. The CDR3 is 14 residues long. This chain's CDR3 is CASTLLQASGELFF. The CDR3 region has the DNA TGTGCCAGCACCCTCCTCCAGGCGTCCGGGGAGCTGTTTTTT.

This chain joins TRBV12-5 and TRBJ2-2; 10 positions match TRBD2. The CDR3 length is 17 residues. J gave up 5 bases and V 3 bases, and 9 bases lay outside the gene matches. In germline, CDR1 is LGHNT, CDR2 FRNRAP. The DNA of the CDR3 is TGTGCTAGTGGTTTTCTCAGACTAGCGGGCGGAACCGGGGAGCTGTTTTTT. Its translation: CASGFLRLAGGTGELFF.

The genes are TRBV27 and TRBJ1-5, with a weak D call TRBD1 (5 bases). Germline V lookup: CDR1 MNHEY, CDR2 SMNVEV (reference sequence). V lost 1 base to trimming and J lost 3 bases, with 10 bases between them. The CDR3 spans 15 residues. The CDR3 protein is CASSLLGAINQPQHF. CDR3 bases: TGTGCCAGCAGTTTATTAGGGGCCATCAATCAGCCCCAGCATTTT.

CDR3 sequence: CASSIGTHNEQFF. In DNA, the CDR3 is TGTGCCAGTAGTATTGGGACACACAATGAGCAGTTCTTC. The chain carries TRBV19 and TRBJ2-1; a weak D match, TRBD1 (6 bases). CDR1 is LNHDA, CDR2 SQIVND, per germline (reference sequence). V gave up 3 bases and J gave up 5 bases, with 8 bases separating them. This CDR3 contains 13 residues.

This chain joins TRBV15 and TRBJ1-5; D call uncertain. This CDR3 contains 12 residues. Germline-derived CDR1 and CDR2 are LNHNV and YYDKDF (reference sequence). Trimming took off 1 base at V and 5 bases at J, with 3 bases between the two ends. The CDR3 nucleotides read TGTGCCACCAGCAGAGCGGATCAGCCCCAGCATTTT. Protein: CATSRADQPQHF.

The chain couples TRBV7-3 to TRBJ2-2, with 7 bases that match TRBD2. V lost 5 bases to trimming and J lost 6 bases; unmatched junction nucleotides: 12. The CDR3 is made up of 16 amino acids. Germline loops: CDR1 SGHTA, CDR2 FQGTGA. The chain's CDR3 is CASSRLAQGRAGELFF. As DNA, the CDR3 is TGTGCCAGCAGCAGACTAGCCCAGGGACGGGCCGGGGAGCTGTTTTTT.

The J gene is TRBJ1-4, the V gene TRBV5-5; D is possibly TRBD1 (5 bases). This CDR3 has 16 amino acids. Germline CDR1 SGHKS, CDR2 YYEKEE (reference sequence). Trimming shortened V by 0 bases and J by 8 bases, and 17 bases separated the two germline ends. In DNA, the CDR3 is TGTGCCAGCAGCTTGGCCAAGGGCAGGGATGGCGAAAAACTGTTTTTT. Residues: CASSLAKGRDGEKLFF.

This chain uses TRBV18 with TRBJ2-1; possibly TRBD2 for D (7 bases). Germline V gene lookup returns CDR1 KGHSH and CDR2 LQKENI. Trimming left V 6 bases short and J 3 bases short, with 12 bases between. The CDR3 sequence is 14 residues long. CDR3 in DNA: TGTGCCAGCTCTCCGGGGGGCGTCTACAATGAGCAGTTCTTC. Translating it yields CASSPGGVYNEQFF.

The rearrangement joins TRBV10-3 to TRBJ2-5, with 10 bases identical to TRBD1. V gave up 6 bases and J gave up 4 bases; unmatched junction bases: 8. Germline V lookup: CDR1 ENHRY, CDR2 SYGVKD. This CDR3 has 15 residues. In nucleotides, the CDR3 is TGTGCCATCAGCCAACCGGGACAGGGGCGAGAGACCCAGTACTTC. Translation: CAISQPGQGRETQYF.

The V gene is TRBV4-2, the J gene TRBJ2-4; weak D call: TRBD1 (5 bases). The germline gives CDR1 LGHNA, CDR2 YNFKEQ. The CDR3 covers 17 residues. V lost 0 bases and J lost 0, with 12 bases in between. CDR3 nucleotide sequence: TGTGCCAGCAGCCAAGAAAGGGGCAGGCTAGCCAAAAACATTCAGTACTTC. It yields the protein CASSQERGRLAKNIQYF.

The J gene is TRBJ2-1, the V gene TRBV11-2; 10 bases line up with TRBD2. The V and J ends lost 3 bases and 9 bases, in that order; junction bases with no gene match: 14. This CDR3 contains 17 residues. The germline V gene has CDR1 SGHAT and CDR2 FQNNGV. CDR3 DNA: TGTGCCAGCAGCTTCACCGGGACTAGCGTTTTCCACGGTGAGCAGTTCTTC. Amino acids: CASSFTGTSVFHGEQFF.

The chain employs TRBV5-1 and TRBJ2-2, with TRBD2 as a possible D gene (5 bases). V was pared by 5 bases and J by 3 bases, with 8 bases between. The germline CDR1 and CDR2 sequences are SGHRS and YFSETQ. The CDR3 has 13 amino acids. The chain's CDR3 is CASRSGDTGELFF. Here the CDR3 DNA reads TGCGCCAGCAGATCCGGGGACACCGGGGAGCTGTTTTTT. Complete variable domain (other parts from reference TRBV5-1 and TRBJ2-2): KAGVTQTPRYLIKTRGQQVTLSCSPISGHRSVSWYQQTPGQGLQFLFEYFSETQRNKGNFPGRFSGRQFSNSRSEMNVSTLELGDSALYLCASRSGDTGELFFGEGSRLTVL.

The chain combines TRBV11-1 with TRBJ1-6; TRBD1 might be the D (5 bases). This CDR3 comprises 16 residues. CDR1 SGHAT and CDR2 FQDESV come from the germline V gene (reference sequence). Trimming took off 5 bases at V and 0 bases at J, with 11 bases between the two ends. CDR3 protein: CASSRDSRSYNSPLHF. CDR3 nucleotide sequence: TGTGCCAGCAGCCGAGACAGCCGCTCCTATAATTCACCCCTCCACTTT.

The chain carries TRBV7-8 and TRBJ2-7; D is possibly TRBD2 (6 bases). CDR1 and CDR2 (germline): SGHVS, FQNEAQ. This CDR3 comprises 14 residues. V was trimmed by 4 bases and J by 4 bases, leaving 14 bases between them. The CDR3 DNA follows: TGTGCCAGCAGCTCATACATAGGAGGGTACGAGCAGTACTTC. It encodes CASSSYIGGYEQYF.

J is TRBJ2-3 and V is TRBV5-1, with TRBD2 identical over 13 bases. Germline trimming cut 4 bases from V and 0 bases from J; bases unmatched to any gene: 5. The CDR3 extends over 17 amino acids. Germline V gene data show CDR1 as SGHRS and CDR2 as YFSETQ. The CDR3 DNA reads as TGCGCCAGCAGCCCGGGACTAGCGGGAATTAGCACAGATACGCAGTATTTT. As protein: CASSPGLAGISTDTQYF.

V is TRBV18 and J is TRBJ2-2; maybe TRBD2 (5 bases). V lost 2 bases, J lost 4 bases, and 8 bases lay in between. Germline assignment: CDR1 KGHSH and CDR2 LQKENI. CDR3 length: 14 amino acids. The CDR3 DNA follows: TGTGCCAGCTCACCAGCGGCGGGCACCGGGGAGCTGTTTTTT. Translating gives CASSPAAGTGELFF.

The J gene is TRBJ2-2, the V gene TRBV27, with 8 bases fitting TRBD2. The junction had 10 bases not matched to a gene; V was cut back by 3 bases and J by 4 bases. The CDR3 has 17 amino acids. CDR1 is MNHEY, CDR2 SMNVEV, per germline (reference sequence). CDR3 in DNA: TGTGCCAGCAGTTTCACGGTTCGGCTAGCGGGCACCGGGGAGCTGTTTTTT. Translating it yields CASSFTVRLAGTGELFF.

This rearrangement joins TRBV6-5 to TRBJ2-7, with D possibly being TRBD1 (6 bases). The CDR3 totals 15 residues. The V end was cut by 6 bases, the J end by 6 bases, with 21 bases between. Germline V gene sequence: CDR1 MNHEY, CDR2 SVGAGI. The CDR3 DNA reads as TGTGCCAGCAGCCGACACGGACAGTTCCCAGTCGAGCAGTACTTC. This codes for CASSRHGQFPVEQYF.

This sequence joins TRBV19 and TRBJ1-2, with D possibly being TRBD1 (6 bases). V lost 5 bases and J 5 bases, leaving 18 bases between the germline ends. This CDR3 region has 15 residues. Germline-derived CDR1 and CDR2 are LNHDA and SQIVND (reference sequence). CDR3 protein: CASSPRTAVYYGYTF. The CDR3 nucleotides are TGTGCCAGTAGTCCTCGGACAGCAGTCTATTATGGCTACACCTTC.

The chain carries TRBV28 and TRBJ1-5; TRBD1 agrees at 7 bases. Germline V CDR1 and CDR2: MDHEN, SYDVKM. The CDR3 is 16 amino acids. J was trimmed by 4 bases and V by 7 bases; bases with no gene match: 13. The CDR3 coding sequence is TGTGCCAGCAATGGGGTTCCGGACAGGCATAATCAGCCCCAGCATTTT. As protein: CASNGVPDRHNQPQHF. Full variable domain (missing parts from reference TRBV28 and TRBJ1-5): DVKVTQSSRYLVKRTGEKVFLECVQDMDHENMFWYRQDPGLGLRLIYFSYDVKMKEKGDIPEGYSVSREKKERFSLILESASTNQTSMYLCASNGVPDRHNQPQHFGDGTRLSIL.